This is a list of T cell receptor beta chains from one sample in a study of T-cell memory formation after mild COVID-19. TCRdb re-analysed the 5' RACE reads in MiXCR, keeping a single row per CDR3 protein. Of 35,000 to 50,000 distinct CDR3 sequences listed, over 5% are singletons. Sequencing was performed on PBMCs or a T cell subset sorted from them (not recorded which). The receptor source for this set is an adult who had mild COVID-19 (a few samples of this study predate the infection). Cell type and time point are not known. CDR3s include the opening cysteine and the closing phenylalanine or tryptophan. The D gene is left open where the match is weak. Clone size is stated in some rows and not others, as once, few, many or a class when expanded.

clone size: few
V gene: TRBV2
D gene: TRBD1
J gene: TRBJ1-6
CDR3 DNA: TGTGCCAGCAGTCCCCGGGACAGAACTTCACCCCTCCACTTT
CDR3 protein: CASSPRDRTSPLHF

clone size: medium-sized
V gene: TRBV5-1
D gene: TRBD1
J gene: TRBJ2-3
CDR3 DNA: TGCGCCAGCAGCTACCGGGACAGGAGCACAGATACGCAGTATTTT
CDR3 protein: CASSYRDRSTDTQYF

clone size: -
V gene: TRBV4-1
D gene: -
J gene: TRBJ2-6
CDR3 DNA: TGCGCCAGCAGCCAAGGTTCTAGGAGAATCGCTGGGGCCAACGTCCTGACTTTC
CDR3 protein: CASSQGSRRIAGANVLTF

clone size: few
V gene: TRBV5-1
D gene: TRBD1
J gene: TRBJ1-6
CDR3 DNA: TGCGCCAGCAGCGCCGGGACAGCCTATAATTCACCCCTCCACTTT
CDR3 protein: CASSAGTAYNSPLHF

clone size: many
V gene: TRBV4-2
D gene: TRBD2
J gene: TRBJ2-3
CDR3 DNA: TGTGCCAGCAGCCGGACTAGCGGGGGGAGCACAGATACGCAGTATTTT
CDR3 protein: CASSRTSGGSTDTQYF

clone size: many
V gene: TRBV27
D gene: TRBD2
J gene: TRBJ2-7
CDR3 DNA: TGTGCCAGCAGTCTCGTGGGCGGGAGGGCCTACTCCACCTCCTACGAGCAGTACTTC
CDR3 protein: CASSLVGGRAYSTSYEQYF

clone size: -
V gene: TRBV6-2/TRBV6-3
D gene: -
J gene: TRBJ2-6
CDR3 DNA: TGTGCCAGCAGACCTACAAGCAGGGGTGAGGCTGGGGCCAACGTCCTGACTTTC
CDR3 protein: CASRPTSRGEAGANVLTF

clone size: -
V gene: TRBV6-2/TRBV6-3
D gene: -
J gene: TRBJ1-6
CDR3 DNA: TGTGCCAGCAGTTTCATCCGGGACGGTAATTCACCCCTCCACTTT
CDR3 protein: CASSFIRDGNSPLHF

clone size: few
V gene: TRBV4-3
D gene: -
J gene: TRBJ2-3
CDR3 DNA: TGCGCCAGCAGCCTCAGACGCATAGATACGCAGTATTTT
CDR3 protein: CASSLRRIDTQYF

clone size: -
V gene: TRBV5-5
D gene: -
J gene: TRBJ1-2
CDR3 DNA: TGTGCCAGCAGCTTGCGGCCTTCCCTAAACTATGGCTACACCTTC
CDR3 protein: CASSLRPSLNYGYTF

clone size: -
V gene: TRBV11-3
D gene: TRBD2
J gene: TRBJ2-1
CDR3 DNA: TGTGCCAGCAGCTTGGAGCGGGATAATGAGCAGTTCTTC
CDR3 protein: CASSLERDNEQFF

clone size: many
V gene: TRBV28
D gene: -
J gene: TRBJ2-6
CDR3 DNA: TGTGCCTCCGAGGGGGGGTCCGGGGCCAACGTCCTGACTTTC
CDR3 protein: CASEGGSGANVLTF

clone size: many
V gene: TRBV5-6
D gene: TRBD1
J gene: TRBJ2-5
CDR3 DNA: TGTGCCAGCAGCTTGGGATGGGACGACAGGGGGCACGAGACCCAGTACTTC
CDR3 protein: CASSLGWDDRGHETQYF

clone size: few
V gene: TRBV4-2
D gene: TRBD2
J gene: TRBJ2-1
CDR3 DNA: TGTGCCAGCAGCCAAGACCCTAGCGGGATTGGTGAGCAGTTCTTC
CDR3 protein: CASSQDPSGIGEQFF

clone size: many
V gene: TRBV5-5
D gene: TRBD1
J gene: TRBJ1-5
CDR3 DNA: TGTGCCAGCAGCTCCGTGAGGACAGGGGCCAATCAGCCCCAGCATTTT
CDR3 protein: CASSSVRTGANQPQHF

clone size: many
V gene: TRBV20-1
D gene: -
J gene: TRBJ2-3
CDR3 DNA: TGCAGTGCTAGAGGATCTCCATATACGCAGTATTTT
CDR3 protein: CSARGSPYTQYF

clone size: many
V gene: TRBV4-2
D gene: -
J gene: TRBJ2-1
CDR3 DNA: TGTGCCAGCAGCCAAGATGAGAATAACTACAATGAGCAGTTCTTC
CDR3 protein: CASSQDENNYNEQFF

clone size: -
V gene: TRBV29-1
D gene: -
J gene: TRBJ1-3
CDR3 DNA: TGCAGCGTTGAAATCGGAAACACCATATATTTT
CDR3 protein: CSVEIGNTIYF

clone size: -
V gene: TRBV6-5
D gene: -
J gene: TRBJ1-2
CDR3 DNA: TGTGCCAGCAGTGGCGGGACGGCAGCTAACTATGGCTACACCTTC
CDR3 protein: CASSGGTAANYGYTF

clone size: few
V gene: TRBV4-2
D gene: TRBD1
J gene: TRBJ2-1
CDR3 DNA: TGTGCCAGCAGCCAAGATAAGGGGGCGATTTACTACAATGAGCAGTTCTTC
CDR3 protein: CASSQDKGAIYYNEQFF

clone size: many
V gene: TRBV12-3/TRBV12-4
D gene: -
J gene: TRBJ2-5
CDR3 DNA: TGTGCCAGCAGTCCCTCGGAGTTGGAGACCCAGTACTTC
CDR3 protein: CASSPSELETQYF

clone size: -
V gene: TRBV5-5
D gene: -
J gene: TRBJ2-2
CDR3 DNA: TGTGCCAGCAGCTTCAGGCAAGCGAACACCGGGGAGCTGTTTTTT
CDR3 protein: CASSFRQANTGELFF

clone size: few
V gene: TRBV29-1
D gene: -
J gene: TRBJ1-2
CDR3 DNA: TGCAGCGTTGTCGTCGGAATCGGGGGCTATGGCTACACCTTC
CDR3 protein: CSVVVGIGGYGYTF

clone size: many
V gene: TRBV5-1
D gene: TRBD1
J gene: TRBJ1-1
CDR3 DNA: TGCGCCAGCAGCTTGGACGGACAGGGGAACACTGAAGCTTTCTTT
CDR3 protein: CASSLDGQGNTEAFF

clone size: many
V gene: TRBV12-3/TRBV12-4
D gene: -
J gene: TRBJ1-2
CDR3 DNA: TGTGCCAGCAGTTCAACTCCTGGGGGGGGCGAAAGTGGCTACACCTTC
CDR3 protein: CASSSTPGGGESGYTF

clone size: many
V gene: TRBV6-6
D gene: -
J gene: TRBJ1-5
CDR3 DNA: TGTGCCAGCAGCCCCCCCGGCGGTAGGGGCAATCAGCCCCAGCATTTT
CDR3 protein: CASSPPGGRGNQPQHF

clone size: few
V gene: TRBV18
D gene: -
J gene: TRBJ1-2
CDR3 DNA: TGTGCCAGCTCACCAAGCCTTAACTATGGCTACACCTTC
CDR3 protein: CASSPSLNYGYTF

clone size: few
V gene: TRBV11-1
D gene: TRBD2
J gene: TRBJ2-7
CDR3 DNA: TGTGCCAGCAGCTTAGAAGAGCGGGGGACCTACGAGCAGTACTTC
CDR3 protein: CASSLEERGTYEQYF

clone size: -
V gene: TRBV20-1
D gene: TRBD1
J gene: TRBJ1-1
CDR3 DNA: TGCAGTGCTAGGCCCGCCGACAGGGGGGACACTGAAGGTTTCTTT
CDR3 protein: CSARPADRGDTEGFF

clone size: -
V gene: TRBV3-1
D gene: TRBD2
J gene: TRBJ2-1
CDR3 DNA: TGTGCCAGCAGCCCACCGGCGGGGGGAAATGAGCAGTTCTTC
CDR3 protein: CASSPPAGGNEQFF

clone size: many
V gene: TRBV18
D gene: TRBD2
J gene: TRBJ2-3
CDR3 DNA: TGTGCCAGCTCATCATTCTCCCCCCTAGCGGGGAGTGCAGATACGCAGTATTTT
CDR3 protein: CASSSFSPLAGSADTQYF

clone size: many
V gene: TRBV4-2
D gene: -
J gene: TRBJ2-7
CDR3 DNA: TGTGCCAGCAGCCAAGATCTGAGGGGGTACGAGCAGTACTTC
CDR3 protein: CASSQDLRGYEQYF

clone size: few
V gene: TRBV18
D gene: TRBD1
J gene: TRBJ1-2
CDR3 DNA: TGTGCCAGCTCAATCGACAGGGGGCGAGGCTACACCTTC
CDR3 protein: CASSIDRGRGYTF

clone size: -
V gene: TRBV7-2
D gene: -
J gene: TRBJ2-5
CDR3 DNA: TGTGCCAGCAGCTTAGCTGAGGGTGTGAAGACCCAGTACTTC
CDR3 protein: CASSLAEGVKTQYF

clone size: many
V gene: TRBV7-6
D gene: -
J gene: TRBJ2-4
CDR3 DNA: TGTGCCAGCAGCTTAGACGTCAAAAACATTCAGTACTTC
CDR3 protein: CASSLDVKNIQYF

clone size: few
V gene: TRBV29-1
D gene: -
J gene: TRBJ1-2
CDR3 DNA: TGCAGCGCTGCATCACCGCAGGGCTATGGCTACACCTTC
CDR3 protein: CSAASPQGYGYTF

clone size: -
V gene: TRBV11-2
D gene: TRBD1
J gene: TRBJ1-1
CDR3 DNA: TGTGCCAGCAGCAAAGGACAGGGGGGTGAAGCTTTCTTT
CDR3 protein: CASSKGQGGEAFF

clone size: many
V gene: TRBV7-2
D gene: -
J gene: TRBJ2-5
CDR3 DNA: TGTGCCAGCAGCTTATCAGGGAGGGAGACCCAGTACTTC
CDR3 protein: CASSLSGRETQYF

clone size: few
V gene: TRBV29-1
D gene: TRBD1
J gene: TRBJ1-1
CDR3 DNA: TGCAGCGTTGAAACAGGGGCCAAGAACACTGAAGCTTTCTTT
CDR3 protein: CSVETGAKNTEAFF

clone size: -
V gene: TRBV7-9
D gene: -
J gene: TRBJ2-1
CDR3 DNA: TGTGCCAGCAGCCCCGCCCTCCCGCAGTTCTTC
CDR3 protein: CASSPALPQFF

clone size: -
V gene: TRBV5-1
D gene: -
J gene: TRBJ2-5
CDR3 DNA: TGCGCCAGCACCAGGGGGGGGTCGGAGACCCAGTACTTC
CDR3 protein: CASTRGGSETQYF

clone size: many
V gene: TRBV5-5
D gene: -
J gene: TRBJ1-1
CDR3 DNA: TGTGCCAGCAGCTTGGTGCGGGCAAGCGGGCTCACTGAAGCTTTCTTT
CDR3 protein: CASSLVRASGLTEAFF

clone size: many
V gene: TRBV10-3
D gene: TRBD2
J gene: TRBJ2-3
CDR3 DNA: TGTGCCATTGGCGGGAGGGCCCAAGATACGCAGTATTTT
CDR3 protein: CAIGGRAQDTQYF